The clone carrying this T cell receptor beta chain has just a few counts. The entry originates in a study of OX40 agonist ivuxolimab in advanced cancers. Looking at the study overall: Patients were infused with ivuxolimab every 2 weeks at 0.01 to 10 mg/kg. Eligibility rules accepted prior anti-PD-1, anti-PD-L1 or anti-CTLA-4 therapy, and around 38% had some. Two cutaneous melanoma patients and one hepatocellular carcinoma patient, three in all, had partial responses.

The assay was immunoSEQ multiplex PCR, and TCRdb's table has in-frame clones only and misses some. The sample holds 45,000 to 60,000 clones; approximately 87% are singletons and the top ten take around 10%. Germline V CDR1 and CDR2: SQVTM, ANQGSEA. V shed 5 bases and J shed 4 bases, with 11 bases lying between them. The CDR3 is 12 residues long. This receptor was taken from an adult with an advanced solid tumor such as melanoma, head and neck, liver or kidney cancer. The rearrangement uses TRBV29-1 and TRBJ1-1, with D perhaps TRBD1 (5 bases). The input for sequencing was CD4+ or CD8+ T cells sorted from blood, taken in a trial of the OX40 agonist ivuxolimab. CDR3 DNA: TGCAGCGTTCGGTGGGGGGGCACTGAAGCTTTCTTT. It codes for CSVRWGGTEAFF. Full variable domain (remainder filled in from reference TRBV29-1 and TRBJ1-1): SAVISQKPSRDICQRGTSLTIQCQVDSQVTMMFWYRQQPGQSLTLIATANQGSEATYESGFVIDKFPISRPNLTFSTLTVSNMSPEDSSIYLCSVRWGGTEAFFGQGTRLTVV.